The clone carrying this T cell receptor (beta chain) was seen many times. Its antigen is still unknown. These data are taken from a study of T cells after posttransplantation cyclophosphamide. Regarding the study as a whole: Later post-transplant blood repertoires were often dominated by donor CD8+ memory clones. Blood and skin or GI T cell repertoires showed limited TRB overlap.

This related bone marrow graft donor gave peripheral blood on the day of marrow donation. The repertoire was sequenced with immunoSEQ multiplex PCR; TCRdb's copy has only in-frame clones and lacks some. Observed in the sample are fewer than 35,000 clones, none of them singletons. The sequenced sample consisted of PBMCs. The sequence derives from a woman aged 60-70 years in good health, CMV-negative, and a related stem cell transplant donor.

CDR3 nucleotide sequence: TGTGCCACCAGGACTAGCGGGAGGGGAAATACGCAGTATTTT. The encoded protein is CATRTSGRGNTQYF. The chain is built from TRBV12-3 or TRBV12-4 and TRBJ2-3; TRBD2 aligns across 15 bases. Trimming cost V 10 bases and J 7 bases; bases outside gene matches: 6. The CDR3 length is 14 residues.